The sequence of this T cell receptor beta chain was determined in a study of T cells in Graves' hyperthyroidism and ophthalmopathy. This clonotype was found many times. The CDR3 is made up of 14 amino acids. With 6 bases removed from V and 4 bases from J, the gap between germline ends came to 15 bases. Germline V lookup: CDR1 MDHEN, CDR2 SYDVKM. The TCR beta CDR3 regions underwent amplification using RNA transcripts as the source. The TCR CDR3 was amplified in a first-round RT-PCR using the HTBI primer set. TCRdb redid the calling of the multiplex PCR reads with MiXCR, one entry per CDR3 protein. The data contain a few hundred thousand distinct CDR3 sequences, around 20% of them singletons. Diagnosis relied on clinical symptoms, serum thyroxine and TRAb, thyroid ultrasound and orbital computed tomography.

The sample consisted of blood. The origin of this receptor is a man between 18 and 35 years old with Graves' hyperthyroidism. The V and J genes are TRBV28 and TRBJ2-5; D may be TRBD1 (5 bases). The CDR3 nucleotides are TGTGCCAGCAGGGAAGGGGCTGCTCCAGAGACCCAGTACTTC. Protein sequence: CASREGAAPETQYF.